This T cell receptor (beta chain) originates from a study of T-cell memory formation after mild COVID-19. Findings of the study overall: Clones that contracted from day 15 to 85 had balanced CD4/CD8; later expanders were CD4+ biased.

This CDR3 has 13 residues. V was cut by 3 bases and J by 2 bases, with 8 bases left in between. On this clonotype: The antigen remains undetermined.

Constant-segment primers and 5'RACE yielded cDNA libraries for TCR alpha and TCR beta, each carrying sample barcodes and UMIs. MiXCR, applied by TCRdb to the 5' RACE reads, yields one record per CDR3 protein. The top ten clones hold under 2.5% of a sample with approximately 250,000 distinct CDR3 sequences, about 16% of them seen once. The sequenced sample consisted of PBMCs or a T cell subset sorted from them (not recorded which). The chain is built from TRBV12-3 or TRBV12-4 and TRBJ2-7, with D possibly matching TRBD1 (6 bases). The TCR comes from an adult woman who had mild COVID-19 (a few samples of this study predate the infection). Cell type and time point are not known. CDR3 protein: CASSFGQTYEQYF. CDR3 DNA sequence: TGTGCCAGCAGTTTCGGACAGACCTACGAGCAGTACTTC.